These 11 T cell receptor beta chains share one sample of origin, sequenced in a study of lymphopenia after photon versus proton radiotherapy. Profiling relied on immunoSEQ multiplex PCR, and the TCRdb table lists in-frame clones only, not all of them. The sample lists approximately 50,000 clones, over 70% seen once, with roughly 29% in the top ten. This sample comprised peripheral blood, obtained from a patient treated with photon-based radiotherapy. The receptors stem from a man between 45 and 60 years old with gastric cancer.

This chain joins TRBV19 and TRBJ2-2; D is tentatively TRBD1 or TRBD2 (5 bases each). V shed 7 bases and J shed 4 bases, with 16 bases lying between them. The CDR3 is 15 amino acids. Per the germline V gene, CDR1 is LNHDA and CDR2 is SQIVND (reference sequence). The CDR3 region has the DNA TGTGCCAGTACCACCGAGAGGGGCCGCACCGGGGAGCTGTTTTTT. Translation: CASTTERGRTGELFF.

The chain has TRBV6-5 and TRBJ2-3; weak D call: TRBD2 (7 bases). The CDR3 length is 12 residues. Germline V gene sequence: CDR1 MNHEY, CDR2 SVGAGI. V was pared by 8 bases and J by 6 bases, with 12 bases between. The CDR3 DNA is TGTGCCAGCGGGAGGGGGACCGATACGCAGTATTTT. Translating gives CASGRGTDTQYF.

The chain joins TRBV7-2 to TRBJ2-7, with D maybe TRBD2 (6 bases). The length of the CDR3 is 14 residues. Germline CDR1 and CDR2: SGHTA and FQGNSA. Deletions cut 5 bases from V and 6 bases from J, with 17 bases between. The CDR3 loop is CASSRQVGLLEQYF. CDR3 nucleotides: TGTGCCAGCAGCCGCCAGGTAGGACTACTCGAGCAGTACTTC.

This clone was seen a single time. This chain joins TRBV6-1 and TRBJ2-1, with D tentatively TRBD2 (6 bases). The CDR3 consists of 13 residues. Trimming removed 6 bases at V and 1 base at J, with 7 bases between. Germline-derived CDR1 and CDR2 are MNHNS and SASEGT. CDR3 DNA: TGTGCCAGCAGAGGACTATCCTACAATGAGCAGTTCTTC. Translating gives CASRGLSYNEQFF.

V is TRBV6-1 and J is TRBJ1-1; weak D call: TRBD1 (6 bases). This CDR3 is built from 12 residues. Per germline, CDR1 MNHNS and CDR2 SASEGT. V lost 5 bases to trimming and J lost 8 bases, with 12 bases between them. The CDR3 nucleotides are TGTGCCAGCAGTTTCCAGACAGGAGAAGCTTTCTTT. Its protein product is CASSFQTGEAFF.

The V call is TRBV7-8, the J call TRBJ1-3; a weak D match, TRBD1 (5 bases). This CDR3 is built from 15 residues. Germline V gene sequence: CDR1 SGHVS, CDR2 FQNEAQ. Trimming took off 0 bases at V and 4 bases at J, with 10 bases between the two ends. The CDR3, as DNA: TGTGCCAGCAGCTTAGCGGCGGGGGGGGGAAACACCATATATTTT. Its translation is CASSLAAGGGNTIYF.

The chain combines TRBV21-1 with TRBJ2-2; the table names TRBD1, a call not compared with the DNA. TRBV21-1 counts as a pseudogene. The CDR3 is 18 amino acids. The CDR3 bases are TGTGCCAGCAGCAAGGGTAGTAAGGGGAAAAGAAACACCGGGGAGCTGTTTTTT. This codes for CASSKGSKGKRNTGELFF.

The chain is built from TRBV10-2 and TRBJ2-3; D unresolved. From germline, CDR1 is WSHSY and CDR2 SAAADI. The germline V and J ends were trimmed by 8 bases and 2 bases, with 23 bases remaining between them. The CDR3 consists of 17 residues. The CDR3 DNA is TGCGCCAGCTCGGCTGACTTATTAATACGGAACACAGATACGCAGTATTTT. Encoded protein: CASSADLLIRNTDTQYF.

The chain links TRBV29-1 to TRBJ1-5; D might be TRBD1 (6 bases). The CDR3 spans 18 residues. Germline loops: CDR1 SQVTM, CDR2 ANQGSEA. V lost 2 bases and J lost 2, with 22 bases in between. This chain's CDR3 is CSVEFRTDVFNGNQPQHF. The CDR3 region has the DNA TGCAGCGTTGAATTTCGGACAGACGTTTTCAATGGCAATCAGCCCCAGCATTTT.

V usage is TRBV7-2 and J usage is TRBJ2-7, with TRBD1 matching over 8 bases. This CDR3 region has 17 residues. Germline lookup yields CDR1 SGHTA and CDR2 FQGNSA. The J segment lost 5 bases and the V segment lost 5 bases, leaving 17 bases of the junction unmatched. The CDR3 spells CASSPMGFRDRSNEQYF. CDR3 nucleotides: TGTGCCAGCAGCCCCATGGGGTTCCGGGACAGGTCAAACGAGCAGTACTTC.

The sample holds a few counts of this clone. The chain is built from TRBV6-5 and TRBJ2-7; D not certain. The ends were cut back, 4 bases at V and 3 bases at J, with 4 bases in the middle. CDR1 MNHEY and CDR2 SVGAGI come from the germline V gene. The CDR3 runs to 11 residues. CDR3 region: CASSSDYEQYF. The CDR3 nucleotides are TGTGCCAGCAGTTCTGACTACGAGCAGTACTTC.